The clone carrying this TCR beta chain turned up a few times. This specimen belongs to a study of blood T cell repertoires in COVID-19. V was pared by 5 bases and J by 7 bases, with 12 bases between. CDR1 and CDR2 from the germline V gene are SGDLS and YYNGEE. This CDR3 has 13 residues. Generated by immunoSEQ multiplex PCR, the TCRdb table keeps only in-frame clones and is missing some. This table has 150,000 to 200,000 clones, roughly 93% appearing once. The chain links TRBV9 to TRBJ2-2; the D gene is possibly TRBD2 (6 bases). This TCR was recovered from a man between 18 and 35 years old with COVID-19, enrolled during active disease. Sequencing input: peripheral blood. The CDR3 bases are TGTGCCAGCAGTTGGGAGGACCACGGGGAGCTGTTTTTT. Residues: CASSWEDHGELFF.